The present entry profiles one T cell receptor beta chain with its context. Germline-derived CDR1 and CDR2 are SGHVS and FQNEAQ. The CDR3 extends over 14 amino acids. Trimming took off 4 bases at V and 5 bases at J, with 12 bases between the two ends. This record comes from a study of blood T cell repertoires in COVID-19. Study in general: The United States, Italy and Spain provided the acute and convalescent COVID-19 samples. T cells, B-cell-depleted T cells, or PBMCs provided the cDNA or gDNA that served as material.

In the authors' methods: Reference gene primer amplification yielded estimated nucleated cell counts. Measured with immunoSEQ multiplex PCR; TCRdb has only the in-frame clones, and not every one. The V and J calls and clone size were taken over from that table, and D and trimming were inferred from the DNA. The table lists 80,000 to 100,000 clones, roughly 90% of them singletons. This chain links TRBV7-8 with TRBJ1-5; weak D call: TRBD1 (5 bases). This TCR was sampled from a human donor with active COVID-19. The donor label of this sample is uncertain. The sequencing sample was made of peripheral blood. The CDR3, as DNA: TGTGCCAGCAGCTCGGGGGGGAGGGATCAGCCCCAGCATTTT. Translated: CASSSGGRDQPQHF.